This record covers a single T cell receptor (beta chain). CDR3 length: 14 amino acids. Per the germline V gene, CDR1 is SGHDN and CDR2 is FVKESK. This sample is drawn from a study of cytomegalovirus exposure and HLA in healthy donors. Researchers ran the PCR with 60 Vbeta and 13 Jbeta primers. Sequencing was performed with immunoSEQ multiplex PCR; in TCRdb, only in-frame clones are kept and a portion is missing. The top ten clones hold about 1% of a sample with fewer than 200,000 clones, less than 90% of them seen once. The rearrangement uses TRBV14 and TRBJ2-5, with D possibly being TRBD1 (5 bases). The better agreement between TRBJ2-7 and the DNA end casts doubt on the J call. This TCR was recovered from a man younger than 40 in good health and CMV-seronegative. Material for sequencing was PBMCs. The CDR3 reads CASSVLQGSYEQYF. The CDR3 DNA sequence: TGTGCCAGCAGCGTCCTGCAGGGCTCCTACGAGCAGTACTTC.